This T cell receptor (beta chain) is drawn from a study of T cells in Graves' hyperthyroidism and ophthalmopathy. Researchers amplified the TCR beta CDR3 regions from RNA transcripts. The HTBI primer set served for first-round RT-PCR of the TCR CDR3. TCRdb redid the calling of the multiplex PCR reads with MiXCR, one entry per CDR3 protein. The sample shows more than 550,000 distinct CDR3 sequences, over 15% of them seen only once. This clonotype was detected many times. PBMCs stemmed from approximately 9.1 ml fresh peripheral blood. This CDR3 spans 13 amino acids. The junction had 1 base not matched to a gene; V was cut back by 5 bases and J by 2 bases. CDR1 is SGHNT and CDR2 is YENEEA in the germline V gene.

The specimen was blood. The receptor comes from a woman in her 50s with Graves' hyperthyroidism that later progressed to Graves' ophthalmopathy. V is TRBV11-3 and J is TRBJ2-5; TRBD1 matches 8 bases. In DNA form, the CDR3 reads TGTGCCAGCAGCCGACAGGGGCAAGAGACCCAGTACTTC. This translates into CASSRQGQETQYF.